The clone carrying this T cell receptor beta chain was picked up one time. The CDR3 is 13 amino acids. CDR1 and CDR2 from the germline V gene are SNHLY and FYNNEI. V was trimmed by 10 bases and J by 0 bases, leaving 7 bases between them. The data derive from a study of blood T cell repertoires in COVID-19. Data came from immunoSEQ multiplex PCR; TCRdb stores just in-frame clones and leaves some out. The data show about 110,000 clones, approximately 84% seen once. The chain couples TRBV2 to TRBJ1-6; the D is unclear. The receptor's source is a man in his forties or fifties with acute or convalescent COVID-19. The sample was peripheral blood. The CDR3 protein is CATGSSYNSPLHF. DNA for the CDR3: TGTGCCACTGGGAGCTCCTATAATTCACCCCTCCACTTT.